A selection of T cell receptor beta chains follows, all from one sample in a study of blood T cell repertoires in COVID-19. The assay was immunoSEQ multiplex PCR, and TCRdb's table has in-frame clones only and misses some. The repertoire holds approximately 180,000 clones, with approximately 80% as singletons. Sample: PBMCs or T cells enriched from blood (not recorded which). These receptors were taken from a woman aged 50 to 65 who had recovered from COVID-19. Each CDR3 is given with its conserved first and last residue. A D gene is named only where the DNA matches it firmly. Some rows mark clone size as missing; the rest say once, few, many or name a class of expanded clone.

V: TRBV28
length: 14
D: .
size: few
J: TRBJ1-2
DNA: TGTGCCAGCAGTTTAAGCCCCGTTAACTATGGCTACACCTTC
CDR3: CASSLSPVNYGYTF

V: TRBV27
length: 15
D: TRBD1
size: .
J: TRBJ1-3
DNA: TGTGCCAGCAGTCTAGACAGGGCAGGAGGAAACACCATATATTTT
CDR3: CASSLDRAGGNTIYF

V: TRBV19
length: 13
D: TRBD2
size: .
J: TRBJ2-1
DNA: TGTGCCAGTAGTATGGGCGGGGGATATGAGCAGTTCTTC
CDR3: CASSMGGGYEQFF

V: TRBV29-1
length: 16
D: TRBD2
size: once
J: TRBJ2-5
DNA: TGCAGCGTCCGAGGGTTAGCGGGAGGGCGGCAAGAGACCCAGTACTTC
CDR3: CSVRGLAGGRQETQYF

V: TRBV7-3
length: 16
D: TRBD1
size: .
J: TRBJ1-5
DNA: TGTGCCAGCAGCGTCCGACAGGGACAAAGCAATCAGCCCCAGCATTTT
CDR3: CASSVRQGQSNQPQHF

V: TRBV25-1
length: 17
D: TRBD2
size: few
J: TRBJ2-7
DNA: TGTGCCAGCAGTGAAAATCTGCCCGGGCTAGCGGGCTTAGAGCAGTACTTC
CDR3: CASSENLPGLAGLEQYF

V: TRBV28
length: 13
D: TRBD2
size: .
J: TRBJ2-7
DNA: TGTGCCAGCGGGACTAGCGGTACCCGGGAGCAGTACTTC
CDR3: CASGTSGTREQYF

V: TRBV7-9
length: 14
D: .
size: .
J: TRBJ2-1
DNA: TGTGCCAGCAGCTTGGGAAGGGGGTTGGGTGAGCAGTTCTTC
CDR3: CASSLGRGLGEQFF

V: TRBV28
length: 14
D: .
size: .
J: TRBJ1-3
DNA: TGTGCCAGCAGTTTAGGACAAAGAGGAAACACCATATATTTT
CDR3: CASSLGQRGNTIYF

V: TRBV6-5
length: 13
D: .
size: .
J: TRBJ1-5
DNA: TGTGCCAGCAGGAGGACAGCGAATCAGCCCCAGCATTTT
CDR3: CASRRTANQPQHF

V: TRBV5-1
length: 15
D: .
size: .
J: TRBJ1-3
DNA: TGCGCCAGCAGCTTGGGTTCCGGTTTGGGAAACACCATATATTTT
CDR3: CASSLGSGLGNTIYF

V: TRBV6-1
length: 17
D: .
size: .
J: TRBJ2-5
DNA: TGTGCCAGCAGTGAAGCGCTGGGGGGGGCGAGGTGGGAGACCCAGTACTTC
CDR3: CASSEALGGARWETQYF

V: TRBV6-5
length: 14
D: .
size: once
J: TRBJ1-3
DNA: TGTGCCACACGGATACGGGAGTCTGGAAACACCATATATTTT
CDR3: CATRIRESGNTIYF

V: TRBV19
length: 15
D: TRBD2
size: .
J: TRBJ2-7
DNA: TGTGCCAGTAGGCTAGCCGGGACTAGCGGTAACGAGCAGTACTTC
CDR3: CASRLAGTSGNEQYF

V: TRBV19
length: 15
D: .
size: .
J: TRBJ1-1
DNA: TGTGCCAGTAGTATAGCCGGGGGGGACCACACTGAAGCTTTCTTT
CDR3: CASSIAGGDHTEAFF

V: TRBV6-5
length: 13
D: .
size: .
J: TRBJ2-3
DNA: TGTGCCAGCGGTAAGGTAGCGGCAGATACGCAGTATTTT
CDR3: CASGKVAADTQYF

V: TRBV19
length: 15
D: .
size: .
J: TRBJ2-7
DNA: TGTGCCAGTAGTTTTCAGGACTGGAGCTCCTACGAGCAGTACTTC
CDR3: CASSFQDWSSYEQYF

V: TRBV6-5
length: 14
D: .
size: .
J: TRBJ2-1
DNA: TGTGCCAGCACCCTGGCGCGGGGATACAATGAGCAGTTCTTC
CDR3: CASTLARGYNEQFF

V: TRBV2
length: 18
D: .
size: .
J: TRBJ2-5
DNA: TGTGCCAGCAGTGGAAGCGTGCAGGGCAGGGAATCTGGGAAGACCCAGTACTTC
CDR3: CASSGSVQGRESGKTQYF

V: TRBV10-3
length: 16
D: .
size: .
J: TRBJ2-3
DNA: TGTGCCATCAGTGAGTCGACTGGCGGAGGGCGGGATACGCAGTATTTT
CDR3: CAISESTGGGRDTQYF

V: TRBV6-4
length: 14
D: TRBD1
size: .
J: TRBJ1-1
DNA: TGTGCCAGCAGCCCGACAGGGGGTAACACTGAAGCTTTCTTT
CDR3: CASSPTGGNTEAFF

V: TRBV7-9
length: 15
D: TRBD1
size: .
J: TRBJ2-2
DNA: TGTGCCAGCAGCAGCAGGACAGGGGGCACCGGGGAGCTGTTTTTT
CDR3: CASSSRTGGTGELFF

V: TRBV10-3
length: 17
D: TRBD1
size: .
J: TRBJ2-6
DNA: TGTGCCACCAGCCAGGGACAGCGCTCGACTGGGGCCAACGTCCTGACTTTC
CDR3: CATSQGQRSTGANVLTF

V: TRBV11-1
length: 15
D: .
size: .
J: TRBJ1-1
DNA: TGTGCCAGCAGCTTATATACGAGTGGGAGCACTGAAGCTTTCTTT
CDR3: CASSLYTSGSTEAFF

V: TRBV6-5
length: 13
D: .
size: .
J: TRBJ2-7
DNA: TGTGCCAGCACTTTCGGTATCCGCTACGAGCAGTACTTC
CDR3: CASTFGIRYEQYF

V: TRBV19
length: 15
D: .
size: few
J: TRBJ2-7
DNA: TGTGCCAGTAGTACGTCCCGGGACACCTCTTACGAGCAGTACTTC
CDR3: CASSTSRDTSYEQYF

V: TRBV5-1
length: 16
D: TRBD2
size: .
J: TRBJ2-3
DNA: TGCGCCAGCAGCTTGGTAGCGGGAGGAGGTAAAGATACGCAGTATTTT
CDR3: CASSLVAGGGKDTQYF

V: TRBV27
length: 15
D: TRBD2
size: .
J: TRBJ2-7
DNA: TGTGCCAGCAGTTTGGCTAGCGGGAGGAACTACGAGCAGTACTTC
CDR3: CASSLASGRNYEQYF

V: TRBV19
length: 13
D: .
size: .
J: TRBJ2-1
DNA: TGTGCCAGTAGTATAAATCCCCGCAATGAGCAGTTCTTC
CDR3: CASSINPRNEQFF

V: TRBV27
length: 12
D: .
size: .
J: TRBJ1-5
DNA: TGTGCCAGCAAGCAGGCGAATCAGCCCCAGCATTTT
CDR3: CASKQANQPQHF

V: TRBV20-1
length: 15
D: TRBD2
size: .
J: TRBJ2-3
DNA: TGCAGTGCTAGTAGGAGACTAGCGGCACAAAATACGCAGTATTTT
CDR3: CSASRRLAAQNTQYF

V: TRBV7-2
length: 12
D: TRBD1
size: .
J: TRBJ1-2
DNA: TGTGCCAGCAGCTTCGACAGGGACGGCTACACCTTC
CDR3: CASSFDRDGYTF

V: TRBV3-1/TRBV3-2
length: 16
D: TRBD1
size: .
J: TRBJ1-1
DNA: TGTGCCAGCAGCCAAAGGCCGGACAGGGGGAACACTGAAGCTTTCTTT
CDR3: CASSQRPDRGNTEAFF

V: TRBV19
length: 16
D: TRBD2
size: once
J: TRBJ2-1
DNA: TGTGCCAGTAGTACGGGGAGGACTAGCGGGGCCAATGAGCAGTTCTTC
CDR3: CASSTGRTSGANEQFF

V: TRBV4-1
length: 16
D: TRBD2
size: .
J: TRBJ2-7
DNA: TGCGCCAGCAGCCAACCGGGACTAGCGGGAGTGCGCGAGCAGTACTTC
CDR3: CASSQPGLAGVREQYF

V: TRBV9
length: 14
D: .
size: .
J: TRBJ1-5
DNA: TGTGCCAGCAGCGAGAACTCGCTCAATCAGCCCCAGCATTTT
CDR3: CASSENSLNQPQHF

V: TRBV19
length: 16
D: TRBD1
size: .
J: TRBJ2-3
DNA: TGTGCCAGTAGTTTAGGACAGGGGCCGGAGGCAGATACGCAGTATTTT
CDR3: CASSLGQGPEADTQYF

V: TRBV30
length: 15
D: .
size: .
J: TRBJ2-6
DNA: TGTGCCTGGCGGGCCGGGGAATCTGGGGCCAACGTCCTGACTTTC
CDR3: CAWRAGESGANVLTF

V: TRBV6-1
length: 15
D: .
size: .
J: TRBJ2-7
DNA: TGTGCCAGCAGTTCAGGGGGAGGCCCTCCCTACGAGCAGTACTTC
CDR3: CASSSGGGPPYEQYF

V: TRBV28
length: 14
D: .
size: .
J: TRBJ1-3
DNA: TGTGCCAGCGGTAAAGATAGTGCTGGAAACACCATATATTTT
CDR3: CASGKDSAGNTIYF

V: TRBV28
length: 14
D: .
size: once
J: TRBJ2-7
DNA: TGTGCCAGCAGGGGGATCGACAGCCCCTACGAGCAGTACTTC
CDR3: CASRGIDSPYEQYF

V: TRBV5-1
length: 14
D: .
size: few
J: TRBJ2-1
DNA: TGCGCCAGCAGTTTGACGGGCCAGGGGTATGAGCAGTTCTTC
CDR3: CASSLTGQGYEQFF

V: TRBV5-5
length: 14
D: .
size: .
J: TRBJ1-1
DNA: TGTGCCAGCAGCCCTGCCAGCTCGGGGACTGAAGCTTTCTTT
CDR3: CASSPASSGTEAFF

V: TRBV5-1
length: 17
D: TRBD2
size: .
J: TRBJ2-3
DNA: TGCGCCAGCAGCTTAGGACTAGCGGGAGCGACCGGAGATACGCAGTATTTT
CDR3: CASSLGLAGATGDTQYF